The subject of this entry is one T cell receptor beta chain. The data originate from a study of T cell responses to AZD1222 COVID-19 vaccine. TCRdb's copy holds only in-frame clones and misses some; the assay was immunoSEQ multiplex PCR. Found here are 100,000 to 120,000 clones, 88% of them singletons; the top ten hold about 9.7%. Germline assignment: CDR1 SNHLY and CDR2 FYNNEI. CDR3 length: 12 amino acids. The V gene lost 3 bases and the J gene lost 3 bases, with 5 bases spanning the gap. This chain connects TRBV2 to TRBJ2-5; D unresolved. Sample: peripheral blood, taken on day 0 of AZD1222 vaccination. The source is an adult in good health. This chain's CDR3 is CASSDDEETQYF. The CDR3 DNA is TGTGCCAGCAGTGACGACGAAGAGACCCAGTACTTC.